These 10 T cell receptor beta chains came from one sample sequenced in a study of beta chain features in type 1 diabetes. TCRB transcripts that were expressed got sequenced, as all of the isolated RNA had been reverse transcribed. Clones were read by immunoSEQ multiplex PCR, and TCRdb kept only the in-frame ones, dropping some. The sample records approximately 44,000 clones, over 50% being singletons. The sample was Tregs from blood. These TCRs come from a woman between 18 and 30 years old in good health.

The chain carries TRBV29-1 and TRBJ1-2, with 9 bases aligning to TRBD1. Germline loops: CDR1 SQVTM, CDR2 ANQGSEA. The CDR3 totals 14 residues. Trimming cost V 6 bases and J 4 bases; bases outside gene matches: 9. The CDR3 reads CSVERDRASYGYTF. The CDR3 DNA is TGCAGCGTCGAACGGGACAGGGCAAGCTATGGCTACACCTTC.

This sequence joins TRBV6-6 and TRBJ2-3; TRBD1 might be the D (5 bases). The CDR3 totals 14 residues. From germline, CDR1 is MNHNY and CDR2 SVGAGI (reference sequence). V dropped 7 bases and J dropped 1 base, with 12 bases sitting between them. In DNA form, the CDR3 reads TGTGCCAGCATGGAGACAGCAGGCACAGATACGCAGTATTTT. It is translated as CASMETAGTDTQYF.

This clone came up a few times. Here the CDR3 DNA reads TGCAGCGTTGGTGGCACCCCCTCCTACGAGCAGTACTTC. It yields the protein CSVGGTPSYEQYF. The V gene is TRBV29-1, the J gene TRBJ2-7; unclear D gene. V lost 4 bases to trimming and J lost 0 bases, with 10 bases between them. Germline V gives CDR1 SQVTM, CDR2 ANQGSEA. The length of the CDR3 is 13 residues.

The J gene is TRBJ2-7, the V gene TRBV4-2; a possible D gene is TRBD1 (7 bases). Germline CDR1 LGHNA, CDR2 YNFKEQ. V dropped 5 bases and J dropped 2 bases, with 19 bases sitting between them. The CDR3 spans 16 residues. CDR3 sequence reads: CASSLEGGQPAYEQYF. In DNA, the CDR3 is TGTGCCAGCAGCTTGGAGGGGGGACAGCCGGCCTACGAGCAGTACTTC.

V gene TRBV28 combines with J gene TRBJ2-5; TRBD2 is a possible D gene (5 bases). This CDR3 contains 13 residues. Germline CDR1 is MDHEN and CDR2 is SYDVKM. V lost 6 bases to trimming and J lost 3 bases, with 11 bases between them. CDR3 sequence: CASSQDGEETQYF. The CDR3, as DNA: TGTGCCAGCAGCCAGGACGGGGAAGAGACCCAGTACTTC. Combining the CDR3 with reference TRBV28 and TRBJ2-5 gives the whole variable domain DVKVTQSSRYLVKRTGEKVFLECVQDMDHENMFWYRQDPGLGLRLIYFSYDVKMKEKGDIPEGYSVSREKKERFSLILESASTNQTSMYLCASSQDGEETQYFGPGTRLLVL.

The genes are TRBV4-1 and TRBJ1-1, with no clear D. The CDR3 runs 12 residues. V lost 4 bases to trimming and J lost 5 bases, with 8 bases between them. The germline V gene has CDR1 MGHRA and CDR2 YSYEKL. The CDR3 spells CASSPGVTEAFF. Written as DNA, the CDR3 is TGCGCCAGCAGCCCCGGGGTGACTGAAGCTTTCTTT.

This chain joins TRBV5-1 and TRBJ2-1, with 11 nucleotides matching TRBD2. Germline V gene data show CDR1 as SGHRS and CDR2 as YFSETQ. Losses at the gene ends were 7 bases for V and 0 bases for J; bases not matched to a gene: 9. The CDR3 loop spans 17 amino acids. In DNA, the CDR3 is TGCGCCAGCTCCGGACTAGCGGGTCCGAGCTCCTACAATGAGCAGTTCTTC. Translating gives CASSGLAGPSSYNEQFF.

The rearrangement uses TRBV6-5 and TRBJ2-3; TRBD2 agrees at 9 bases. The CDR3 is 16 amino acids. J gave up 4 bases and V 2 bases, and 7 bases lay outside the gene matches. The germline V gene has CDR1 MNHEY and CDR2 SVGAGI. For the CDR3, the DNA is TGTGCCAGCAGTTACGATAGCGGGAGATTTTCAGATACGCAGTATTTT. The encoded protein is CASSYDSGRFSDTQYF.

The rearrangement uses TRBV28 and TRBJ2-7, with TRBD2 matching over 13 bases. With V trimmed by 2 bases and J by 3 bases, 4 bases remained unmatched. This CDR3 is built from 16 residues. Germline V CDR1 and CDR2: MDHEN, SYDVKM. The chain's CDR3 is CASSLIRTSGSYEQYF. CDR3 in DNA: TGTGCCAGCAGTTTAATTCGGACTAGCGGGAGCTACGAGCAGTACTTC.

The CDR3 DNA reads TGTGCCAGCTCACCACTCTCACAGGGGGCGGACACTGAAGCTTTCTTT. It yields the protein CASSPLSQGADTEAFF. J is TRBJ1-1 and V is TRBV18; the match to TRBD1 covers 9 bases. Germline CDR1 KGHSH, CDR2 LQKENI. V shed 1 base, J shed 3 bases, and the junction held 6 bases outside the gene matches. This CDR3 has 16 amino acids. The variable domain in full, with the rest retrieved from reference TRBV18 and TRBJ1-1, is NAGVMQNPRHLVRRRGQEARLRCSPMKGHSHVYWYRQLPEEGLKFMVYLQKENIIDESGMPKERFSAEFPKEGPSILRIQQVVRGDSAAYFCASSPLSQGADTEAFFGQGTRLTVV.